The entry below describes one T cell receptor (beta chain). This entry comes from a study of shared T cell receptors in the human thymus. CDR3 size: 14 residues. V lost 1 base to trimming and J lost 2 bases, with 9 bases between them. The germline V gene has CDR1 SGHTA and CDR2 FQGNSA. Sequencing was performed with immunoSEQ multiplex PCR; in TCRdb, only in-frame clones are kept and a portion is missing. The sample records roughly 410,000 clones, over 90% being singletons. Sequences were obtained from thymocytes. The TCR comes from a human donor. J is TRBJ2-7 and V is TRBV7-2; D may be TRBD1 or TRBD2 (5 bases each). This chain's CDR3 is CASSLVRDPYEQYF. DNA of the CDR3: TGTGCCAGCAGCTTAGTCAGGGACCCCTACGAGCAGTACTTC.